This T cell receptor beta chain came from a study of blood T cell repertoires in COVID-19. Across the whole study: Specimens from acute and convalescent COVID-19 originated in the United States, Italy and Spain. PBMCs, B-cell-depleted T cells, or T cells provided the cDNA or gDNA that made up the material.

Original data processing: Using reference gene primer amplification, nucleated cell counts were estimated. Libraries were prepared by immunoSEQ multiplex PCR; TCRdb keeps only in-frame clonotypes and omits some of them. V and J calls and clone size are as listed in that table; D and trimming were resolved from the DNA. In the table there are some 200,000 clones, just over 85% of which are singletons. The CDR3 runs 14 residues. With V trimmed by 1 base and J by 6 bases, 5 bases remained unmatched. Germline-derived CDR1 and CDR2 are SGHRS and YFSETQ. Sequencing used peripheral blood. The TCR comes from a man older than 75 with acute or convalescent COVID-19. The gene calls are TRBV5-1 and TRBJ2-3; 7 bases match TRBD2. CDR3 coding DNA: TGCGCCAGCAGCTTGTCGGCGGGAGTGGATACGCAGTATTTT. As protein: CASSLSAGVDTQYF. Complete variable domain (other parts from reference TRBV5-1 and TRBJ2-3): KAGVTQTPRYLIKTRGQQVTLSCSPISGHRSVSWYQQTPGQGLQFLFEYFSETQRNKGNFPGRFSGRQFSNSRSEMNVSTLELGDSALYLCASSLSAGVDTQYFGPGTRLTVL.